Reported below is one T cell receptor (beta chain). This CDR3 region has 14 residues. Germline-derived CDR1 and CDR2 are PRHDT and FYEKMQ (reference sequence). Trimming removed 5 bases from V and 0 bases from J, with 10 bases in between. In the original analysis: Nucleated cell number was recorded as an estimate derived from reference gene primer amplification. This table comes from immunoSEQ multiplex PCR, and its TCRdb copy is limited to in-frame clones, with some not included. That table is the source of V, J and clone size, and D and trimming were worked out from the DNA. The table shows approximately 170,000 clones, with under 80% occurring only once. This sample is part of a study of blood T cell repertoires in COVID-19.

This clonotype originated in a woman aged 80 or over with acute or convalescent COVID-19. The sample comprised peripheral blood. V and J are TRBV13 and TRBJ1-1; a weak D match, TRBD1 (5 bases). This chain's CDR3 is CASSVWGMNTEAFF. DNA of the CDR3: TGTGCCAGCAGCGTATGGGGCATGAACACTGAAGCTTTCTTT.